A single sample gave rise to the 27 T cell receptor beta chains below, sequenced in a study of cytomegalovirus exposure and HLA in healthy donors. The study ran its PCR with 60 Vbeta and 13 Jbeta primers. Generated by immunoSEQ multiplex PCR, the TCRdb table keeps only in-frame clones and is missing some. The sample records fewer than 120,000 clones, around four fifths being singletons. Source material: PBMCs. The receptors were gathered from a woman in her sixties or seventies in good health and CMV-seropositive.

CDR3 coding DNA: TGTGCCAGCAGCCCCGGACTAGCGGGAGGGATAGAGACCCAGTACTTC. The encoded protein is CASSPGLAGGIETQYF. V is TRBV9 and J is TRBJ2-5, with 15 bases aligning to TRBD2. Germline CDR1 SGDLS, CDR2 YYNGEE. This CDR3 spans 16 amino acids. J was trimmed by 4 bases and V by 4 bases; bases with no gene match: 5.

The chain has TRBV9 and TRBJ2-1; 13 positions agree with TRBD2. Losses at the gene ends were 5 bases for V and 6 bases for J; bases not matched to a gene: 8. Germline V gene lookup returns CDR1 SGDLS and CDR2 YYNGEE. The CDR3 extends over 16 amino acids. The CDR3, as DNA: TGTGCCAGCAGTGAGACTACTAGCGGGAGGGGCAATGAGCAGTTCTTC. This encodes CASSETTSGRGNEQFF.

The chain is built from TRBV5-1 and TRBJ2-3; 7 nucleotides agree with TRBD2. V lost 8 bases, J lost 2 bases, and 11 bases stayed unmatched. The germline gives CDR1 SGHRS, CDR2 YFSETQ. CDR3 length: 15 residues. The DNA for the CDR3 is TGCGCCAGTACTCAAAGCGGGGTCCACACAGATACGCAGTATTTT. It translates to CASTQSGVHTDTQYF.

The gene calls are TRBV20-1 and TRBJ2-7; no firm D call. The CDR3 consists of 11 residues. Trimming cost V 1 base and J 6 bases, with 7 bases left between them. The germline CDR1 and CDR2 sequences are DFQATT and SNEGSKA (reference sequence). This chain's CDR3 is CSARGAAEQYF. DNA for the CDR3: TGCAGTGCTAGAGGCGCCGCCGAGCAGTACTTC.

The chain is built from TRBV11-2 and TRBJ1-5; 10 nucleotides align to TRBD1. V trimming: 5 bases; J trimming: 1 base; junction bases outside the gene matches: 2. The CDR3 totals 15 residues. Germline V gene lookup returns CDR1 SGHAT and CDR2 FQNNGV. CDR3 region: CASSPDRGSNQPQHF. CDR3 DNA: TGTGCCAGCAGCCCGGACAGGGGGAGCAATCAGCCCCAGCATTTT.

This clone was observed once. J is TRBJ2-7 and V is TRBV7-9; TRBD2 aligns across 8 bases. The CDR3 contains 15 residues. CDR1 and CDR2 from the germline V gene are SEHNR and FQNEAQ (reference sequence). Trimming cost V 0 bases and J 3 bases; bases outside gene matches: 4. The CDR3 sequence is CASSLAPAGVYEQYF. In DNA, the CDR3 is TGTGCCAGCAGCTTAGCTCCAGCGGGAGTCTACGAGCAGTACTTC.

For this clone: The sample contains more than one DNA sequence encoding this CDR3. The chain links TRBV5-1 to TRBJ1-1, with a possible D match to TRBD1 (5 bases). The germline V gene has CDR1 SGHRS and CDR2 YFSETQ. Between the trimmed V and J ends, which lost 0 bases and 1 base, there was a span of 7 bases. CDR3 length: 14 amino acids. CDR3 amino acids: CASSLDRPNTEAFF. The DNA of the CDR3 is TGCGCCAGCAGCTTGGACAGGCCGAACACTGAAGCTTTCTTT.

This clone was seen only a few times. V usage is TRBV29-1 and J usage is TRBJ2-1, with TRBD2 matching over 12 bases. This CDR3 has 16 amino acids. Losses at the gene ends were 8 bases for V and 0 bases for J; bases not matched to a gene: 8. The germline gives CDR1 SQVTM, CDR2 ANQGSEA. The DNA of the CDR3 is TGCAGCTCCTGGACTAGCGGGGCTAGCTCCTACAATGAGCAGTTCTTC. It yields the protein CSSWTSGASSYNEQFF.

The chain recombines TRBV7-3 with TRBJ2-1, with 10 bases fitting TRBD2. V shed 1 base and J 4 bases; nucleotides not matched to a gene: 4. The CDR3 extends over 16 amino acids. Germline-derived CDR1 and CDR2 are SGHTA and FQGTGA. CDR3 amino acids: CASSLRASGSYNEQFF. In DNA, the CDR3 is TGTGCCAGCAGCTTAAGGGCTAGCGGGAGTTACAATGAGCAGTTCTTC.

V usage is TRBV15 and J usage is TRBJ2-3; 9 bases map to TRBD2. The V gene end was trimmed by 2 bases and the J gene end by 7 bases; junction bases not matched to a gene: 10. This CDR3 is 16 amino acids long. Germline V gene lookup returns CDR1 LNHNV and CDR2 YYDKDF (reference sequence). CDR3 residues: CATSRSHGGRAYTQYF. The DNA of the CDR3 is TGTGCCACCAGCAGATCCCATGGCGGGAGGGCATATACGCAGTATTTT.

V gene TRBV15 combines with J gene TRBJ1-5, with a possible D match to TRBD1 (5 bases). Trimming stripped 4 bases from V and 6 bases from J, with 16 bases between. CDR3 length: 15 residues. In germline, CDR1 is LNHNV, CDR2 YYDKDF (reference sequence). The chain's CDR3 is CATSTHGGDGQPQHF. The CDR3 DNA reads as TGTGCCACCAGCACCCACGGGGGGGACGGTCAGCCCCAGCATTTT.

The chain joins TRBV6-4 to TRBJ1-1; the D gene is possibly TRBD1 (5 bases). Germline CDR1 is MRHNA and CDR2 is SNTAGT. V was cut by 11 bases and J by 7 bases, with 20 bases left in between. The CDR3 totals 13 residues. The CDR3 spells CAAPGNPSLEAFF. The DNA for the CDR3 is TGTGCCGCTCCAGGGAATCCCTCTCTTGAAGCTTTCTTT.

The chain couples TRBV30 to TRBJ2-7, with D possibly TRBD1 on 6 matching bases. CDR3 size: 13 residues. The V gene lost 3 bases and the J gene lost 2 bases, with 11 bases spanning the gap. The germline CDR1 and CDR2 sequences are GTSNPN and SVGIG (reference sequence). CDR3 nucleotides: TGTGCCTGGAGACAGGGACACACCTACGAGCAGTACTTC. Translating it yields CAWRQGHTYEQYF.

This clone was counted a few times. CDR3 region: CASSPWGSGGTGANVLTF. The CDR3 DNA reads as TGTGCCAGCAGCCCATGGGGCTCCGGGGGGACTGGGGCCAACGTCCTGACTTTC. The genes are TRBV7-3 and TRBJ2-6; TRBD2 aligns across 7 bases. This CDR3 is built from 18 residues. Trimming cost V 5 bases and J 2 bases; bases outside gene matches: 12. The germline V gene encodes CDR1 SGHTA and CDR2 FQGTGA.

The gene calls are TRBV19 and TRBJ1-4; D not resolved. The CDR3 contains 14 residues. Between the trimmed V and J ends, which lost 2 bases and 2 bases, there was a span of 6 bases. The germline V gene encodes CDR1 LNHDA and CDR2 SQIVND (reference sequence). Here the CDR3 DNA reads TGTGCCAGTAGTATACAGTCCACTAATGAAAAACTGTTTTTT. It translates to CASSIQSTNEKLFF.

About this clone itself: Relative to the germline gene, one junction end is altered; a read error may explain this. This chain uses TRBV18 with TRBJ1-1; D may be TRBD1 (5 bases). CDR3 length equals 13 residues. CDR1 KGHSH and CDR2 LQKENI come from the germline V gene. The CDR3, as DNA: TGTGCCAGCTCACCTGCATTGGACACTGAGGCTTTCTTT. Translating gives CASSPALDTEAFF. Looking up the rest from reference TRBV18 and TRBJ1-1 gives the full variable domain: NAGVMQNPRHLVRRRGQEARLRCSPMKGHSHVYWYRQLPEEGLKFMVYLQKENIIDESGMPKERFSAEFPKEGPSILRIQQVVRGDSAAYFCASSPALDTEAFFGQGTRLTVV.

The gene calls are TRBV6-5 and TRBJ2-7, with TRBD1 matching over 8 bases. This CDR3 has 13 amino acids. Germline CDR1 is MNHEY and CDR2 is SVGAGI. With 6 bases clipped from V and 4 bases from J, the junction kept 5 bases outside the gene matches. CDR3: CASRQGAIYEQYF. The CDR3, as DNA: TGTGCCAGCAGGCAGGGGGCTATTTACGAGCAGTACTTC.

This chain joins TRBV5-1 and TRBJ2-3; D is undetermined. Germline lookup yields CDR1 SGHRS and CDR2 YFSETQ. V lost 1 base and J 2 bases, leaving 11 bases between the germline ends. The CDR3 sequence is 15 residues long. The chain's CDR3 is CASSLSGLHTDTQYF. The CDR3 region has the DNA TGCGCCAGCAGCTTGAGTGGCTTACACACAGATACGCAGTATTTT.

The V and J genes are TRBV5-1 and TRBJ2-3; 7 nucleotides match TRBD2. V dropped 0 bases and J dropped 1; count of bases not matched to a gene: 5. The germline gives CDR1 SGHRS, CDR2 YFSETQ. This CDR3 spans 16 amino acids. The chain's CDR3 is CASSLAAGVGTDTQYF. The DNA for the CDR3 is TGCGCCAGCAGCTTGGCGGCGGGAGTAGGCACAGATACGCAGTATTTT.

This chain connects TRBV28 to TRBJ2-1; 9 positions match TRBD2. Germline lookup yields CDR1 MDHEN and CDR2 SYDVKM. The CDR3 runs to 15 residues. V lost 7 bases and J lost 4; bases outside the gene matches: 8. The CDR3 region is CASILYSGSYNEQFF. CDR3 bases: TGTGCCAGCATACTCTATAGCGGGAGTTACAATGAGCAGTTCTTC.

This clone was seen once. In nucleotides, the CDR3 is TGCACCAGCAGCCACGGATCGACTAGCAGATTAAACATTCAGTACTTC. Residues: CTSSHGSTSRLNIQYF. The chain is built from TRBV1 and TRBJ2-4; the table names TRBD2, a call not compared with the DNA. TRBV1 is tagged as a pseudogene. This CDR3 has 16 residues.

V is TRBV7-9 and J is TRBJ2-5, with D possibly being TRBD2 (7 bases). There are 17 residues in the CDR3. V was pared by 1 base and J by 3 bases, with 18 bases between. Germline CDR1 reads SEHNR; CDR2 reads FQNEAQ (reference sequence). The CDR3 sequence is CASSLVGGTTGEETQYF. As DNA, the CDR3 is TGTGCCAGCAGCTTAGTAGGGGGGACTACCGGTGAAGAGACCCAGTACTTC. Full variable domain (rest looked up from reference TRBV7-9 and TRBJ2-5): DTGVSQNPRHKITKRGQNVTFRCDPISEHNRLYWYRQTLGQGPEFLTYFQNEAQLEKSRLLSDRFSAERPKGSFSTLEIQRTEQGDSAMYLCASSLVGGTTGEETQYFGPGTRLLVL.

The chain combines TRBV6-1 with TRBJ1-2, with D hard to call. CDR1 MNHNS and CDR2 SASEGT come from the germline V gene. The CDR3 is 13 residues long. Trimming took off 0 bases at V and 5 bases at J, with 7 bases between the two ends. The chain's CDR3 is CASSEAGDYGYTF. The CDR3 DNA reads as TGTGCCAGCAGTGAAGCCGGGGATTATGGCTACACCTTC.

This chain links TRBV7-2 with TRBJ1-5; 7 bases fit TRBD1. Germline loops: CDR1 SGHTA, CDR2 FQGNSA. The CDR3 spans 15 residues. V lost 6 bases, J lost 8 bases, and 13 bases stayed unmatched. The CDR3 loop reads CASRSDRDGEKPQHF. The CDR3 nucleotides are TGTGCCAGCAGATCCGACAGGGATGGAGAGAAGCCCCAGCATTTT.

The chain uses TRBV9 and TRBJ1-2, with 8 bases lining up with TRBD1. In germline, CDR1 is SGDLS, CDR2 YYNGEE. Trimming took 0 bases from V and 3 from J; bases not matched to a gene: 4. This CDR3 is 15 amino acids long. The CDR3 nucleotides read TGTGCCAGCAGCGTAGATCCAGGGGGCGACTATGGCTACACCTTC. Its protein product is CASSVDPGGDYGYTF.

Only a few counts were recorded for this clone. V usage is TRBV6-5 and J usage is TRBJ1-1; tentatively, D is TRBD1 (5 bases). The germline V gene encodes CDR1 MNHEY and CDR2 SVGAGI. The CDR3 covers 13 residues. V was shortened by 8 bases and J by 1 base, with 11 bases between the two germline ends. This CDR3 reads CASALGRNTEAFF. CDR3 coding DNA: TGTGCCAGCGCGCTGGGGCGGAACACTGAAGCTTTCTTT.

This sequence joins TRBV16 and TRBJ1-1, with D perhaps matching TRBD1 (6 bases). Germline V gives CDR1 KGHSY, CDR2 FQNENV. The CDR3 extends over 15 amino acids. The V end was cut by 5 bases, the J end by 4 bases, with 17 bases between. CDR3 loop: CASSITGIVGTEAFF. CDR3 nucleotide sequence: TGTGCCAGCAGCATCACAGGGATCGTTGGCACTGAAGCTTTCTTT.